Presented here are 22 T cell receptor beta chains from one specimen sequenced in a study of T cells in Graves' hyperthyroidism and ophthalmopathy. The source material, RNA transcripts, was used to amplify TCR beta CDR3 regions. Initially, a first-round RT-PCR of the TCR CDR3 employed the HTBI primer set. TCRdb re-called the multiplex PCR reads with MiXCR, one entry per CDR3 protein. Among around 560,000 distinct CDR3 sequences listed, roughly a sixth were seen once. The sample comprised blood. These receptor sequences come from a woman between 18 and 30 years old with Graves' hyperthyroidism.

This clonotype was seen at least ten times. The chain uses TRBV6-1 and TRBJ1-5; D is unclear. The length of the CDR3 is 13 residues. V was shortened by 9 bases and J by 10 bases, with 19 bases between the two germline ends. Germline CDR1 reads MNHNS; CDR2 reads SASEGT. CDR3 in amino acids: CASQSAEGFPQHF. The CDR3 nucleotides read TGTGCCAGTCAATCGGCGGAGGGTTTCCCCCAGCATTTT.

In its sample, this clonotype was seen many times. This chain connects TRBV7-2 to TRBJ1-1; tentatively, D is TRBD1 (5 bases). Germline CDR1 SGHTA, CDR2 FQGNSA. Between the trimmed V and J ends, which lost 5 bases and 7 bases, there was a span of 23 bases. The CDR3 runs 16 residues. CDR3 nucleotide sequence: TGTGCCAGCAGCCGAATAGCCGGACCAGGAAGGGGTGAAGCTTTCTTT. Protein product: CASSRIAGPGRGEAFF.

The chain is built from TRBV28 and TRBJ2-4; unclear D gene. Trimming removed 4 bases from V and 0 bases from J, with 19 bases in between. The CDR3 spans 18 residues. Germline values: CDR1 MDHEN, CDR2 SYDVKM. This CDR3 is CASSSTPKHPLAKNIQYF. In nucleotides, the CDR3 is TGTGCCAGCAGTTCCACACCTAAGCATCCTTTAGCCAAAAACATTCAGTACTTC.

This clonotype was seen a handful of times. In nucleotides, the CDR3 is TGTGCCAGCAGTTTAGAGTTATGGGGAGCAGGAGACTATGGCTACACCTTC. Protein sequence: CASSLELWGAGDYGYTF. The V and J genes are TRBV12-3 or TRBV12-4 and TRBJ1-2; unclear D gene. This CDR3 has 17 amino acids. V lost 1 base to trimming and J lost 3 bases, with 18 bases between them.

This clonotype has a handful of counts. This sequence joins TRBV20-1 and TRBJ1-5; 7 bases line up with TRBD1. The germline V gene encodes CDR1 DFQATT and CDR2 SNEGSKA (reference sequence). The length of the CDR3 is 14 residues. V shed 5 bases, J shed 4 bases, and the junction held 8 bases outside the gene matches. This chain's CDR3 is CSALSDRENQPQHF. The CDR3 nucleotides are TGCAGTGCTTTATCCGACAGGGAAAATCAGCCCCAGCATTTT.

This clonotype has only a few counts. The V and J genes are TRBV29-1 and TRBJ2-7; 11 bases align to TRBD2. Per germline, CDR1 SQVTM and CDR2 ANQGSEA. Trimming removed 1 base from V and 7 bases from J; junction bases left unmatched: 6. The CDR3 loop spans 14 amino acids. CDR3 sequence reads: CSVEGLAGGGEQYF. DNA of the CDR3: TGCAGCGTTGAAGGGCTAGCGGGAGGTGGAGAGCAGTACTTC.

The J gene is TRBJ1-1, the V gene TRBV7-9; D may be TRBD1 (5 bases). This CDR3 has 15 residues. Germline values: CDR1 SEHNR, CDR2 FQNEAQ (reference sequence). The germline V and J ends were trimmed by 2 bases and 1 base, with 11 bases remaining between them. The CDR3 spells CASSLPLGPNTEAFF. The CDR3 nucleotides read TGTGCCAGCAGCTTACCTTTGGGGCCGAACACTGAAGCTTTCTTT. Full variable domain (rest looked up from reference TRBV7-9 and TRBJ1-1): DTGVSQNPRHKITKRGQNVTFRCDPISEHNRLYWYRQTLGQGPEFLTYFQNEAQLEKSRLLSDRFSAERPKGSFSTLEIQRTEQGDSAMYLCASSLPLGPNTEAFFGQGTRLTVV.

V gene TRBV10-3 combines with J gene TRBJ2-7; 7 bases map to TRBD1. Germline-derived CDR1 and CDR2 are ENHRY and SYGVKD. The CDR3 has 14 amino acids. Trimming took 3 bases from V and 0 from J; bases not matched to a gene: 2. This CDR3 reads CAISDDRVSYEQYF. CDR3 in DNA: TGTGCCATCAGTGACGACAGGGTCTCCTACGAGCAGTACTTC.

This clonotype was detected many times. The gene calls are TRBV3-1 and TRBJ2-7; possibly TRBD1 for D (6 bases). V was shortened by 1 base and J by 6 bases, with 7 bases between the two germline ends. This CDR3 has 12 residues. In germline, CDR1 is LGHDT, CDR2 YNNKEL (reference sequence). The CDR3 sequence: CASSQGTAEQYF. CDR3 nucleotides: TGTGCCAGCAGCCAAGGGACAGCCGAGCAGTACTTC.

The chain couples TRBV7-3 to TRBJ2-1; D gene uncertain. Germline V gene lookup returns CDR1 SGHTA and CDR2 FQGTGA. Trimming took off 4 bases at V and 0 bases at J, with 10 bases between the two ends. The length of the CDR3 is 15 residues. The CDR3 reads CASSSGRDSYNEQFF. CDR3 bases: TGTGCCAGCAGCTCCGGTCGAGACTCCTACAATGAGCAGTTCTTC. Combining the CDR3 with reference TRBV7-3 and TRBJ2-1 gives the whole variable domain GAGVSQTPSNKVTEKGKYVELRCDPISGHTALYWYRQSLGQGPEFLIYFQGTGAADDSGLPNDRFFAVRPEGSVSTLKIQRTERGDSAVYLCASSSGRDSYNEQFFGPGTRLTVL.

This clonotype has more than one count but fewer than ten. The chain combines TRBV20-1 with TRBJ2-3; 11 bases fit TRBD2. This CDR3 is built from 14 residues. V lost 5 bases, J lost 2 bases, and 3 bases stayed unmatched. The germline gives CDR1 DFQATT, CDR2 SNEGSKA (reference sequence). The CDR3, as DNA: TGCAGTGCTCTGACTAGCGGGGCCACAGATACGCAGTATTTT. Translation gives CSALTSGATDTQYF.

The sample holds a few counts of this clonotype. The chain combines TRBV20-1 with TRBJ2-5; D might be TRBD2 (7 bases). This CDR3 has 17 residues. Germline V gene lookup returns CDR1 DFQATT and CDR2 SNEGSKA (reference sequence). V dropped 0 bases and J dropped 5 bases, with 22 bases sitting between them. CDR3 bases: TGCAGTGCTAGAGATTTTGAACTGGGGGGGGGCTGGGAGACCCAGTACTTC. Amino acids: CSARDFELGGGWETQYF.

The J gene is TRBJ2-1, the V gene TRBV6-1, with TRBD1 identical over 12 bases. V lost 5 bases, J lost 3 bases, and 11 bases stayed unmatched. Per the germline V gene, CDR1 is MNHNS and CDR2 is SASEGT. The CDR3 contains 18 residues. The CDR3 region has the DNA TGTGCCAGCAGTCCCGGGACAGGGGGCGCATTGATCTACAATGAGCAGTTCTTC. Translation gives CASSPGTGGALIYNEQFF.

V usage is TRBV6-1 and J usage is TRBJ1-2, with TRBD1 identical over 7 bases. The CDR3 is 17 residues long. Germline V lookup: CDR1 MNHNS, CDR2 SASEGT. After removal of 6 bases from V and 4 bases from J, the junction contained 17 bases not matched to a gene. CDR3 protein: CASSRNQGQPRIYGYTF. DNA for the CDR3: TGTGCCAGCAGCCGAAACCAGGGACAGCCTAGAATCTATGGCTACACCTTC.

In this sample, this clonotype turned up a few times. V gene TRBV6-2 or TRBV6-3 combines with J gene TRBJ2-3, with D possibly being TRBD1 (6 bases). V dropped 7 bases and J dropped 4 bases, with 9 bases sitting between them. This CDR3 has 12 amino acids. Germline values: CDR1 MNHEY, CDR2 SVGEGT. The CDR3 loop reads CASKKGADTQYF. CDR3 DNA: TGTGCCAGCAAGAAGGGGGCAGATACGCAGTATTTT.

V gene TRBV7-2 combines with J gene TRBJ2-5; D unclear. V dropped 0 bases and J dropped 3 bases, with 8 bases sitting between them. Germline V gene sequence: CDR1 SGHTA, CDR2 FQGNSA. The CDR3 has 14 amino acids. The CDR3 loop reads CASSLAPGKETQYF. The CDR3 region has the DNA TGTGCCAGCAGCTTAGCCCCAGGAAAAGAGACCCAGTACTTC.

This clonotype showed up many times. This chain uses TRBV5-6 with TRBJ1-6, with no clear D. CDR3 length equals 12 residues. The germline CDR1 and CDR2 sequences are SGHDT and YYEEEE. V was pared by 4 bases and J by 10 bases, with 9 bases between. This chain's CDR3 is CASSDLVSPLHF. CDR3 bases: TGTGCCAGCAGCGACCTTGTATCACCCCTCCACTTT. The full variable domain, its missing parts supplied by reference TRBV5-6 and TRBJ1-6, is DAGVTQSPTHLIKTRGQQVTLRCSPKSGHDTVSWYQQALGQGPQFIFQYYEEEERQRGNFPDRFSGHQFPNYSSELNVNALLLGDSALYLCASSDLVSPLHFGNGTRLTVT.

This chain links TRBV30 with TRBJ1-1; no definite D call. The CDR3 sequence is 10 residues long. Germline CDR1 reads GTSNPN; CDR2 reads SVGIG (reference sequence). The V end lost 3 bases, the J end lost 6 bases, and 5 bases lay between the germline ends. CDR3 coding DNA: TGTGCCTGGAGCCGACCTGAAGCTTTCTTT. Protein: CAWSRPEAFF.

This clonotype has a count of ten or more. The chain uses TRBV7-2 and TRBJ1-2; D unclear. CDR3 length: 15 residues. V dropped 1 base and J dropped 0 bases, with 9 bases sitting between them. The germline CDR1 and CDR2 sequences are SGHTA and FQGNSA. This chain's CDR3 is CASSLEVRSNYGYTF. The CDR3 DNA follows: TGTGCCAGCAGCTTAGAGGTCAGGTCTAACTATGGCTACACCTTC.

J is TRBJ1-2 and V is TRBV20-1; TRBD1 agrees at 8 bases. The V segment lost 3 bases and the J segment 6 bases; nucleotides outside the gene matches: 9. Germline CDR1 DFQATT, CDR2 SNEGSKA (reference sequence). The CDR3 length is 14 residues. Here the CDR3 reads CSASSAGGNNGYTF. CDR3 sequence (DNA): TGCAGTGCTAGCAGTGCAGGGGGCAATAATGGCTACACCTTC.

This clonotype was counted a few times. CDR3 region: CASSLDRASPLHF. CDR3 DNA sequence: TGTGCCAGCAGCTTGGACAGAGCTTCACCCCTCCACTTT. The genes are TRBV5-4 and TRBJ1-6; D is uncertain. Per the germline V gene, CDR1 is SGHNT and CDR2 is YYREEE (reference sequence). V was pared by 0 bases and J by 9 bases, with 7 bases between. This CDR3 has 13 amino acids. The entire variable domain, with the rest obtained from reference TRBV5-4 and TRBJ1-6, is as follows: ETGVTQSPTHLIKTRGQQVTLRCSSQSGHNTVSWYQQALGQGPQFIFQYYREEENGRGNFPPRFSGLQFPNYSSELNVNALELDDSALYLCASSLDRASPLHFGNGTRLTVT.

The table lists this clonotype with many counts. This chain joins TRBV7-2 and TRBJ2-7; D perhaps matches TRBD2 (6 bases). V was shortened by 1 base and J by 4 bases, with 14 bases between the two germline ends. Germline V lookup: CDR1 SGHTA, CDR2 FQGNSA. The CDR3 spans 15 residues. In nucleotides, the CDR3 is TGTGCCAGCAGCTTAGGCGGGATGGGGGGTTACGAGCAGTACTTC. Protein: CASSLGGMGGYEQYF.